These 17 T cell receptor beta chains were all obtained from the same sample, sequenced in a study of T cell responses to AZD1222 COVID-19 vaccine. Assay used: immunoSEQ multiplex PCR; TCRdb lists only in-frame clones, some missing. This table has about 160,000 clones, 92% appearing once. Here the sequenced sample was peripheral blood, taken 28 days after the second AZD1222 dose. The origin of the receptors is an adult who received the AZD1222 COVID-19 vaccine.

The gene calls are TRBV7-9 and TRBJ1-4; TRBD1 agrees at 12 bases. Trimming cost V 5 bases and J 7 bases; bases outside gene matches: 14. The CDR3 consists of 18 residues. Germline CDR1 and CDR2: SEHNR and FQNEAQ (reference sequence). In nucleotides, the CDR3 is TGTGCCAGCAGCCAGGGACAGGGGGCAAGGAGTCTCAGTGAAAAACTGTTTTTT. Amino acids: CASSQGQGARSLSEKLFF.

In this sample, this clone turned up once. The chain joins TRBV7-9 to TRBJ1-1; possibly TRBD1 for D (5 bases). Germline lookup yields CDR1 SEHNR and CDR2 FQNEAQ (reference sequence). V was trimmed by 3 bases and J by 5 bases, leaving 19 bases between them. There are 16 residues in the CDR3. Written as DNA, the CDR3 is TGTGCCAGCAGCTTCCCGGGACGAGGAAGGGGTACTGAAGCTTTCTTT. This translates into CASSFPGRGRGTEAFF.

The J gene is TRBJ1-1, the V gene TRBV2; 7 bases fit TRBD1. Germline V gene lookup returns CDR1 SNHLY and CDR2 FYNNEI. The CDR3 is 14 residues long. Trimming at V came to 6 bases and at J to 1 base, leaving 5 bases not matched to a gene. CDR3 coding DNA: TGTGCCAGCAGGGAAACAGGGGAGAACACTGAAGCTTTCTTT. Amino acid sequence: CASRETGENTEAFF.

This clone showed up just once. CDR3 sequence (DNA): TGTGCCAGCAGTTATTCACGATCTGGAAACACCATATATTTT. Encoded protein: CASSYSRSGNTIYF. The rearrangement joins TRBV6-6 to TRBJ1-3; D is uncertain. Germline lookup yields CDR1 MNHNY and CDR2 SVGAGI (reference sequence). This CDR3 has 14 amino acids. Trimming left V 3 bases short and J 1 base short, with 7 bases between.

The V gene is TRBV7-8, the J gene TRBJ1-1; tentatively, D is TRBD1 (5 bases). This CDR3 has 15 amino acids. Trimming stripped 1 base from V and 4 bases from J, with 13 bases between. CDR1 SGHVS and CDR2 FQNEAQ come from the germline V gene. The CDR3 sequence is CASSLGGPAGTEAFF. CDR3 DNA: TGTGCCAGCAGCTTAGGGGGACCGGCAGGCACTGAAGCTTTCTTT.

The CDR3 nucleotides are TGTGCCAGCAGCTTAGTCCGGGGGCAGTCTGGAAACACCATATATTTT. Translated: CASSLVRGQSGNTIYF. The J gene is TRBJ1-3, the V gene TRBV7-2; maybe TRBD1 (6 bases). The CDR3 sequence is 16 residues long. Germline V CDR1 and CDR2: SGHTA, FQGNSA. Trimming cost V 1 base and J 1 base, with 11 bases left between them. Based on the CDR3 plus reference TRBV7-2 and TRBJ1-3, the full variable domain is GAGVSQSPSNKVTEKGKDVELRCDPISGHTALYWYRQSLGQGLEFLIYFQGNSAPDKSGLPSDRFSAERTGGSVSTLTIQRTQQEDSAVYLCASSLVRGQSGNTIYFGEGSWLTVV.

The rearrangement uses TRBV29-1 and TRBJ2-7; D possibly uses TRBD1 or TRBD2 (5 bases each). The germline V gene encodes CDR1 SQVTM and CDR2 ANQGSEA. Trimming removed 4 bases at V and 6 bases at J, with 19 bases between. The CDR3 loop spans 14 amino acids. CDR3 sequence reads: CSVVFGTAKGEQYF. The CDR3 DNA is TGCAGCGTTGTCTTCGGGACGGCAAAGGGCGAGCAGTACTTC.

This sequence joins TRBV30 and TRBJ1-6; TRBD1 is a possible D gene (5 bases). Deletions cut 0 bases from V and 12 bases from J, with 12 bases between. Germline V gives CDR1 GTSNPN, CDR2 SVGIG (reference sequence). This CDR3 is built from 13 residues. In nucleotides, the CDR3 is TGTGCCTGGAGTGTAGGGGTCGGAGAACCCCTCCACTTT. This sequence encodes CAWSVGVGEPLHF.

In DNA, the CDR3 is TGTGCCAGCAGCCTGGGACAGGGGATTGAAGCTTTCTTT. Translating it yields CASSLGQGIEAFF. The rearrangement joins TRBV11-2 to TRBJ1-1; 10 bases are shared with TRBD1. Germline V lookup: CDR1 SGHAT, CDR2 FQNNGV. The J segment lost 7 bases and the V segment lost 5 bases, leaving 4 bases of the junction unmatched. There are 13 residues in the CDR3.

This sequence joins TRBV5-6 and TRBJ1-5; D is ambiguous. This CDR3 has 16 residues. Germline assignment: CDR1 SGHDT and CDR2 YYEEEE. V shed 6 bases and J shed 0 bases, with 16 bases lying between them. The CDR3 sequence: CASTKGPELSNQPQHF. In DNA, the CDR3 is TGTGCCAGCACCAAAGGGCCCGAACTTAGCAATCAGCCCCAGCATTTT.

The V and J genes are TRBV7-9 and TRBJ1-2; D gene unclear. The CDR3 runs to 11 residues. Germline loops: CDR1 SEHNR, CDR2 FQNEAQ (reference sequence). V was pared by 5 bases and J by 8 bases, with 9 bases between. The chain's CDR3 is CASSATAGYTF. The CDR3 nucleotides read TGTGCCAGCAGCGCGACGGCGGGCTACACCTTC.

The chain employs TRBV6-1 and TRBJ1-1; no clear D. There are 15 residues in the CDR3. The ends were cut back, 3 bases at V and 4 bases at J, with 15 bases in the middle. The germline V gene encodes CDR1 MNHNS and CDR2 SASEGT. The CDR3 sequence is CASSDPNRESTEAFF. The DNA for the CDR3 is TGTGCCAGCAGTGATCCAAACCGGGAGAGCACTGAAGCTTTCTTT.

The chain carries TRBV19 and TRBJ2-6, with D perhaps TRBD2 (6 bases). CDR3 length: 17 amino acids. The V gene lost 3 bases and the J gene lost 3 bases, with 15 bases spanning the gap. Germline values: CDR1 LNHDA, CDR2 SQIVND (reference sequence). CDR3 loop: CASSIDSGVDGANVLTF. In DNA form, the CDR3 reads TGTGCCAGTAGTATCGATAGCGGAGTGGATGGGGCCAACGTCCTGACTTTC.

V and J are TRBV7-8 and TRBJ2-5; TRBD2 matches 8 bases. V lost 1 base and J lost 5; bases outside the gene matches: 6. CDR3 size: 15 residues. Germline CDR1 SGHVS, CDR2 FQNEAQ. CDR3 in DNA: TGTGCCAGCAGCTTAGGTACTAGCGGTGCTGAGACCCAGTACTTC. Encoded protein: CASSLGTSGAETQYF.

A note on this clone: At the DNA level, this CDR3 is encoded by other sequences in the same sample as well. The J gene is TRBJ1-2, the V gene TRBV7-9, with D perhaps matching TRBD1 (5 bases). CDR3 length: 14 residues. Germline-derived CDR1 and CDR2 are SEHNR and FQNEAQ (reference sequence). V shed 1 base and J shed 3 bases, with 9 bases lying between them. The CDR3 DNA is TGTGCCAGCAGCTTAGGAGGGGTCCACTATGGCTACACCTTC. Residues: CASSLGGVHYGYTF.

This rearrangement joins TRBV6-2 or TRBV6-3 to TRBJ1-6; a possible D gene is TRBD1 (5 bases). V lost 2 bases to trimming and J lost 5 bases, with 16 bases between them. Germline-derived CDR1 and CDR2 are MNHEY and SVGEGT. This CDR3 is built from 17 residues. Here the CDR3 DNA reads TGTGCCAGCAGTTACCCCACAGGTCCTAGCGATAATTCACCCCTCCACTTT. Translating it yields CASSYPTGPSDNSPLHF.

The count of this clone is one. The chain recombines TRBV10-1 with TRBJ2-2; 7 bases line up with TRBD2. The germline V gene encodes CDR1 WNHNN and CDR2 SYGVQD (reference sequence). CDR3 length: 13 amino acids. V gave up 6 bases and J gave up 6 bases; unmatched junction bases: 4. The CDR3 bases are TGCGCCAGCAGCCCGAGCGGGGCCGGGGAGCTGTTTTTT. Translating gives CASSPSGAGELFF.